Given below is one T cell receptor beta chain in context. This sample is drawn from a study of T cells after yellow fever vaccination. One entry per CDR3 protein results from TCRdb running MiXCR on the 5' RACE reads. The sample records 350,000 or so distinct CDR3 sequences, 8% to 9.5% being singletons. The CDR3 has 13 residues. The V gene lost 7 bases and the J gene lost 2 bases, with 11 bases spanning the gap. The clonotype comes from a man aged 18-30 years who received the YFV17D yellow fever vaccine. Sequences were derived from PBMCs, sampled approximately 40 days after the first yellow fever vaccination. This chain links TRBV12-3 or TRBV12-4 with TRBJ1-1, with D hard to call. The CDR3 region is CASTVRGNTEAFF. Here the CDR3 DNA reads TGTGCCAGCACCGTCAGAGGTAACACTGAAGCTTTCTTT.